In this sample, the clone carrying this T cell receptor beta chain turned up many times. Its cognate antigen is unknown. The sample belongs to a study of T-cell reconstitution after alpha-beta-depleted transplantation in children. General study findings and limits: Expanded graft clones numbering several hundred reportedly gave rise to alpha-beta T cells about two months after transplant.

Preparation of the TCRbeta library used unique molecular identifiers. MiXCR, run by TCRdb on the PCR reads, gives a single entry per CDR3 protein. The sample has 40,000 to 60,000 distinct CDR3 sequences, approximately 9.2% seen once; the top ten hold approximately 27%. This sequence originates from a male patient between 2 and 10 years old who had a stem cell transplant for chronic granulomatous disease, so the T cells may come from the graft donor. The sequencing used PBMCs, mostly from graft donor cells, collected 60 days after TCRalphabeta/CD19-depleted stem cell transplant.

CDR3 bases: TGCAGCGTTGCGACTAGCGGAGATACGCAGTATTTT. Protein sequence: CSVATSGDTQYF. The J gene is TRBJ2-3, the V gene TRBV29-1, with TRBD2 matching 9 bases. CDR3 length equals 12 residues. From germline, CDR1 is SQVTM and CDR2 ANQGSEA. Germline trimming cut 4 bases from V and 5 bases from J; bases unmatched to any gene: 1.